This TCR beta chain was observed in a study of T cell responses to AZD1222 COVID-19 vaccine (dated by TCRdb to the early 2020s). About the study as a whole: Because spike-specific TCR depth and breadth did not differ between the two schedules, AZD1222 recipients who got a second dose at roughly 4 weeks were pooled with those who got a second dose at roughly 12 weeks. A total of around 240 trial participants underwent TCR sequencing, of whom some 200 had received two doses of AZD1222 and around 25 had received two doses of the MenACWY control vaccine. Trial participants were enrolled by age into subgroups of 18-55, 56-69 and 70-plus years, and roughly 150, 30 and 60 TCR-sequenced participants, respectively, were included in these subgroups.

The sample's time point label, decoded: baseline before first vaccination. Vaccinee samples were obtained from the UK trials COV001 and COV002, which included a single-blind randomized controlled phase 2/3 trial of AZD1222 (ChAdOx1 nCoV-19) in healthy adults. For TCRbeta chain sequencing, PBMC samples were collected from trial participants at day 0 and at day 28 after the second dose. Overall results and qualifications from the work: The whole spike protein was spanned by vaccine-associated CD4 TCRs, and dominant responses were seen in regions 160-218 and 743-854. The 56-69-year group was small, and its depth increase did not reach significance, likely because of low power. No day 14 peak-response samples were available, so repertoires were characterized only after the peak T cell response. Conclusions about previously exposed vaccinees are limited, since just 5 to 7 AZD1222 recipients were seropositive for SARS-CoV-2 at baseline. Epitopes outside the regions mutated in the B.1.351 and B.1.1.7 variants were reportedly recognized by nearly half of the unique spike-specific TCRs. Spike-specific TCR breadth and depth rose significantly after two AZD1222 doses compared with day 0 and with MenACWY recipients. Participants were mostly white British, with more females than males. The authors suggested clonal diversity may have been underestimated.

The CDR3 regions of human TCRbeta chains were analyzed by immunosequencing. Per the original workflow: TCRs in the repertoires were matched against a reference library of SARS-CoV-2-specific TCRs that had been generated with the MIRA antigen-specificity platform. Breadth was defined as the fraction of unique TCRs that were SARS-CoV-2-associated. Depth was defined as the fraction of total T cells that were SARS-CoV-2-associated. Using the MIRA data, every spike-specific TCR was mapped to the spike region that the TCR reacted to and assigned to either a CD4 or a CD8 class. Log10-transformed breadth and depth values were compared by one-way ANOVA with Sidak's multiple comparisons tests. The source is immuneACCESS, and TCRdb retained only in-frame sequences with V and J called. Part of the clones is not carried over; for the studies checked, unresolved V genes explain less than half of this, and the remainder is unexplained. V and J calls plus clone size are reproduced from that table; the DNA served to infer D and trimming. Within this sample are over 90,000 clones, with 90% to 95% of them counted one time only. Over 40% of the sample is held by the ten biggest clonotypes.

As to this clone: Its antigen is currently not known. It has no much larger one-base neighbor in the sample; base qualities were not kept.

Sequences were derived from peripheral blood, sampled on day 0 of AZD1222 vaccination. The receptor was derived from an adult in good health.

CDR3 sequence: CASSSGDRVRAFF. The DNA reads TGCGCCAGCAGCTCGGGGGACAGGGTCCGGGCTTTCTTT. Recombination joined TRBV5-1 with TRBJ1-1, with 9 bases aligning to TRBD1. From the germline V gene, CDR1 is SGHRS and CDR2 is YFSETQ. Taken from cysteine to phenylalanine, the CDR3 has 13 residues. Here the CDR3 DNA is all that survives: 39 bases in frame from base 1. V is pruned by 3 bases and J by 11 bases, leaving 8 bases of the junction without a gene match.